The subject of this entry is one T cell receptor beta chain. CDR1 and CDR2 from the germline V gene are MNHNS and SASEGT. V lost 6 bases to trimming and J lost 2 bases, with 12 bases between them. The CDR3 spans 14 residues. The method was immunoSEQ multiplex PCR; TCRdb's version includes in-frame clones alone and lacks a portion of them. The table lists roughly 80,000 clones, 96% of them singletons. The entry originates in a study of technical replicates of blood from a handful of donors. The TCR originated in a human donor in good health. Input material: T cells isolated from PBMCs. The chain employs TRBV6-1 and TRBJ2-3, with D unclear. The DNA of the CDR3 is TGTGCCAGCAGAGTAAACACAATCACAGATACGCAGTATTTT. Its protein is CASRVNTITDTQYF.